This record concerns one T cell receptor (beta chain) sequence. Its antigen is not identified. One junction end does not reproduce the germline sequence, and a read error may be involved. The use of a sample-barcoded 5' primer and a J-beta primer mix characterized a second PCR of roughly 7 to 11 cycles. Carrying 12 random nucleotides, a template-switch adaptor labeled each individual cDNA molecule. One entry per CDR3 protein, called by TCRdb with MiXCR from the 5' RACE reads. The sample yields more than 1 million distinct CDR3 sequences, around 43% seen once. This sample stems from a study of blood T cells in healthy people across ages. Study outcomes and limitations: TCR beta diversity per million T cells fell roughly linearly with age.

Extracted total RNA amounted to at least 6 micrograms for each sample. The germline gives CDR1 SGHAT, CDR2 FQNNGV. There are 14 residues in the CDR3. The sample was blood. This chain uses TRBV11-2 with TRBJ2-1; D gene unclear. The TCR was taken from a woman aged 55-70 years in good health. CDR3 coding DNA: TGTGCCAGCAGCCGTACGGCGGCTAACAATGGGCAGTTCTTC. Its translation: CASSRTAANNGQFF.